The 22 T cell receptor beta chains reported below all come from one sample, sequenced in a study of beta chain bispecific antibodies for T cell cancers. The study's findings and limits: The leukemia cells, rather than normal T cells, gave most of the targeted TRBV signal. Anti-TRBV12 exposure, compared with anti-CD19, reduced the TRBV12-3 proportion of TRBV signal by 98.9%.

No antigens are known for them. Expansion lasted 2 to 4 days, with either anti-CD3 antibody OKT3 or CD3/CD28 beads. TCRdb reprocessed the 5' RACE reads via MiXCR and lists one record per CDR3 protein. This table holds tens of thousands of distinct CDR3 sequences, about 2% found once. Source: healthy donor T cells cultured with leukemia cells, taken from a culture containing a bispecific antibody targeting TCR Vbeta12. The source is a human donor in good health. Some clones in this sample may be carry-over from other donors' samples.

This clonotype has at least ten counts. The chain couples TRBV20-1 to TRBJ2-1; 12 bases agree with TRBD2. This CDR3 contains 16 residues. J lost 7 bases, V lost 4 bases, and 11 bases had no gene match. Germline V gives CDR1 DFQATT, CDR2 SNEGSKA (reference sequence). In DNA, the CDR3 is TGCAGTGCTAATCCCCCAGGACTAGCGGGGATGAATGAGCAGTTCTTC. It is translated as CSANPPGLAGMNEQFF.

This clonotype was observed at least ten times. This chain joins TRBV27 and TRBJ1-1; D perhaps matches TRBD1 (5 bases). The CDR3 length is 12 residues. CDR1 is MNHEY, CDR2 SMNVEV, per germline (reference sequence). V was clipped by 5 bases and J by 5 bases, with 9 bases between them. The CDR3: CASSPGGTEAFF. For the CDR3, the DNA is TGTGCCAGCAGTCCGGGGGGGACTGAAGCTTTCTTT.

Many counts were recorded for this clonotype. This chain uses TRBV27 with TRBJ2-3; 10 nucleotides match TRBD1. The CDR3 length is 13 residues. Germline trimming cut 8 bases from V and 6 bases from J; bases unmatched to any gene: 5. Germline V gene data show CDR1 as MNHEY and CDR2 as SMNVEV (reference sequence). The CDR3 DNA reads as TGTGCCAGCCGGGACAGGGGTTTGGATACGCAGTATTTT. Protein sequence: CASRDRGLDTQYF.

This clonotype was seen at least ten times. The J gene is TRBJ2-7, the V gene TRBV7-9; 9 positions agree with TRBD1. The CDR3 is 13 amino acids. Germline V gives CDR1 SEHNR, CDR2 FQNEAQ (reference sequence). V lost 5 bases, J lost 5 bases, and 4 bases stayed unmatched. The CDR3: CASSHRGQDEQYF. The CDR3 region has the DNA TGTGCCAGCAGCCACAGGGGGCAGGACGAGCAGTACTTC.

This clonotype was counted ten times or more. The chain links TRBV3-1 to TRBJ1-5; tentative D call: TRBD1 (5 bases). This CDR3 spans 19 amino acids. Germline CDR1 and CDR2: LGHDT and YNNKEL (reference sequence). The V end lost 7 bases, the J end lost 0 bases, and 25 bases lay between the germline ends. CDR3 amino acids: CASNLDGGDRNTSNQPQHF. CDR3 in DNA: TGTGCCAGCAACCTTGACGGGGGGGACCGCAATACTAGCAATCAGCCCCAGCATTTT.

The chain carries TRBV11-3 and TRBJ2-7; D not resolved. V was trimmed by 5 bases and J by 7 bases, leaving 12 bases between them. CDR1 is SGHNT, CDR2 YENEEA, per germline. The CDR3 has 12 amino acids. The CDR3 region is CASSPRHGEQYF. For the CDR3, the DNA is TGTGCCAGCAGCCCCCGGCACGGTGAGCAGTACTTC.

This clonotype was seen repeatedly, ten times or more. The genes are TRBV19 and TRBJ2-1; tentatively, D is TRBD2 (5 bases). Per germline, CDR1 LNHDA and CDR2 SQIVND (reference sequence). The CDR3 is 13 amino acids. Trimming shortened V by 7 bases and J by 9 bases, and 16 bases separated the two germline ends. The CDR3 protein is CASKFTSGGEQFF. The CDR3 DNA reads TGTGCCAGTAAATTTACGAGCGGAGGTGAGCAGTTCTTC.

This clonotype was counted at least ten times. The gene calls are TRBV7-6 and TRBJ2-1, with no clear D. This CDR3 has 14 amino acids. The germline gives CDR1 SGHVS, CDR2 FNYEAQ. V gave up 5 bases and J gave up 10 bases, with 18 bases separating them. DNA for the CDR3: TGTGCCAGCAGCCAACAGTCGGGTTATAGCGAGCAGTTCTTC. Translating it yields CASSQQSGYSEQFF. Full variable domain (outside the CDR3, taken from reference TRBV7-6 and TRBJ2-1): GAGVSQSPRYKVTKRGQDVALRCDPISGHVSLYWYRQALGQGPEFLTYFNYEAQQDKSGLPNDRFSAERPEGSISTLTIQRTEQRDSAMYRCASSQQSGYSEQFFGPGTRLTVL.

In this sample, this clonotype turned up many times. The chain is built from TRBV4-1 and TRBJ2-7, with 8 bases that match TRBD1. The CDR3 extends over 15 amino acids. Trimming removed 1 base from V and 4 bases from J; junction bases left unmatched: 6. Germline V gene sequence: CDR1 MGHRA, CDR2 YSYEKL. The CDR3 spells CASSQASGGDYEQYF. CDR3 sequence (DNA): TGCGCCAGCAGCCAAGCGTCAGGGGGCGATTACGAGCAGTACTTC.

This clonotype is medium-sized. The chain couples TRBV5-5 to TRBJ2-1; D is undetermined. Germline values: CDR1 SGHKS, CDR2 YYEKEE (reference sequence). The CDR3 contains 13 residues. Between the trimmed V and J ends, which lost 0 bases and 9 bases, there was a span of 10 bases. The DNA for the CDR3 is TGTGCCAGCAGCTTGGCCTGGCGACGTGAGCAGTTCTTC. It specifies CASSLAWRREQFF.

This clonotype was counted ten times or more. The chain is built from TRBV5-5 and TRBJ1-5, with 8 bases identical to TRBD1. V shed 1 base, J shed 3 bases, and the junction held 3 bases outside the gene matches. Germline values: CDR1 SGHKS, CDR2 YYEKEE (reference sequence). This CDR3 has 15 residues. The DNA for the CDR3 is TGTGCCAGCAGCTTGTTGACAGGGGACAATCAGCCCCAGCATTTT. This translates into CASSLLTGDNQPQHF.

This clonotype has a count of ten or more. The J gene is TRBJ2-7, the V gene TRBV14; D unresolved. Germline V CDR1 and CDR2: SGHDN, FVKESK. The CDR3 is 12 amino acids. The V gene lost 8 bases and the J gene lost 3 bases, with 11 bases spanning the gap. The CDR3 DNA is TGTGCCAGCGGCGATTCGGGCTACGAGCAGTACTTC. It specifies CASGDSGYEQYF.

This clonotype was recorded only once. V and J are TRBV19 and TRBJ1-1, with no clear D. CDR1 and CDR2 (germline): LNHDA, SQIVND (reference sequence). This CDR3 is 12 amino acids long. V was trimmed by 6 bases and J by 3 bases, leaving 8 bases between them. CDR3: CASREGYTEAFF. CDR3 sequence (DNA): TGTGCCAGTAGGGAAGGATACACTGAAGCTTTCTTT.

This clonotype has at least ten counts. V is TRBV5-6 and J is TRBJ2-1; 7 bases line up with TRBD2. V gave up 3 bases and J gave up 8 bases; unmatched junction bases: 11. The CDR3 extends over 15 amino acids. CDR1 is SGHDT, CDR2 YYEEEE, per germline. The CDR3 nucleotides read TGTGCCAGCAGCTCTGGACTAGGGGCTACAGATGAGCAGTTCTTC. Its translation is CASSSGLGATDEQFF.

There are many counts of this clonotype. The chain couples TRBV10-2 to TRBJ2-2, with D possibly being TRBD2 (6 bases). The CDR3 extends over 18 amino acids. Germline V lookup: CDR1 WSHSY, CDR2 SAAADI. Trimming shortened V by 2 bases and J by 4 bases, and 20 bases separated the two germline ends. In nucleotides, the CDR3 is TGCGCCAGCAGTGAGGGGAACATGCGGGACCGAACCACCGGGGAGCTGTTTTTT. As protein: CASSEGNMRDRTTGELFF.

This clonotype was counted many times. The chain has TRBV7-6 and TRBJ1-1, with D maybe TRBD1 (6 bases). Trimming removed 5 bases at V and 6 bases at J, with 13 bases between. Germline-derived CDR1 and CDR2 are SGHVS and FNYEAQ. The CDR3 consists of 13 residues. DNA for the CDR3: TGTGCCAGCAGCCCCGACAGGACGTCTGAAGCTTTCTTT. This sequence encodes CASSPDRTSEAFF.

This clonotype was detected ten times or more. This chain uses TRBV28 with TRBJ2-2; 11 bases fit TRBD2. The CDR3 extends over 17 amino acids. After removal of 2 bases from V and 3 bases from J, the junction contained 5 bases not matched to a gene. The germline CDR1 and CDR2 sequences are MDHEN and SYDVKM. CDR3: CASSLGLAGGDTGELFF. In DNA, the CDR3 is TGTGCCAGCAGTTTAGGGCTAGCGGGGGGCGACACCGGGGAGCTGTTTTTT.

Ten or more counts support this clonotype. This sequence joins TRBV6-6 and TRBJ2-1, with D possibly being TRBD1 (6 bases). CDR3 size: 16 residues. V was cut by 6 bases and J by 0 bases, with 15 bases left in between. In germline, CDR1 is MNHNY, CDR2 SVGAGI (reference sequence). The CDR3 here is CASRRDTMSSYNEQFF. In DNA form, the CDR3 reads TGTGCCAGCAGAAGGGACACTATGAGCTCCTACAATGAGCAGTTCTTC.

This clonotype was recorded a few times. The chain carries TRBV2 and TRBJ2-5; TRBD2 matches 8 bases. The J segment lost 2 bases and the V segment lost 2 bases, leaving 1 base of the junction unmatched. The CDR3 is 14 amino acids. Germline V gene lookup returns CDR1 SNHLY and CDR2 FYNNEI. CDR3: CASSETGGQETQYF. DNA of the CDR3: TGTGCCAGCAGTGAAACGGGGGGGCAAGAGACCCAGTACTTC.

This clonotype was counted ten times or more. The V and J genes are TRBV19 and TRBJ2-7; TRBD1 aligns across 7 bases. The germline gives CDR1 LNHDA, CDR2 SQIVND (reference sequence). Germline trimming cut 5 bases from V and 3 bases from J; bases unmatched to any gene: 7. CDR3 length: 14 residues. The CDR3 region is CASSADRENYEQYF. CDR3 coding DNA: TGTGCCAGTAGTGCCGACAGGGAGAACTACGAGCAGTACTTC.

This clonotype came up many times. The chain carries TRBV15 and TRBJ2-1; 8 positions match TRBD2. CDR1 is LNHNV and CDR2 is YYDKDF in the germline V gene (reference sequence). The V gene end was trimmed by 0 bases and the J gene end by 7 bases; junction bases not matched to a gene: 11. The length of the CDR3 is 17 residues. CDR3 in DNA: TGTGCCACCAGCAGAGATCTTTCGACGGGGGGGTTAAATGAGCAGTTCTTC. Protein sequence: CATSRDLSTGGLNEQFF.

In its sample, this clonotype was seen many times. The chain carries TRBV19 and TRBJ2-2, with a weak D call TRBD2 (5 bases). Trimming took 5 bases from V and 4 from J, leaving 8 bases between them. Germline V lookup: CDR1 LNHDA, CDR2 SQIVND (reference sequence). This CDR3 region has 13 residues. The chain's CDR3 is CASSVGLTGELFF. Written as DNA, the CDR3 is TGTGCCAGTAGTGTTGGACTCACCGGGGAGCTGTTTTTT.